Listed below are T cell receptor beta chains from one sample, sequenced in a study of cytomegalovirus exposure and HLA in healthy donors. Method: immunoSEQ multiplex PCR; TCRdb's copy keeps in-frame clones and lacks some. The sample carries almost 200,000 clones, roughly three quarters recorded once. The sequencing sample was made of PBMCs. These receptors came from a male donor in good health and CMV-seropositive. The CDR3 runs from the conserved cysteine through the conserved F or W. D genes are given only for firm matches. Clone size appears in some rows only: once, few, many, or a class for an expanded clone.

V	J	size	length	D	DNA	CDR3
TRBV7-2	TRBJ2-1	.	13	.	TGTGCCAGCAGCTCGCAAGCCAACAGTGAGCAGTTCTTC	CASSSQANSEQFF
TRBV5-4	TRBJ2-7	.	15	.	TGTGCCAGCACCCTCGACGGTACAGTTGTCTACGAGCAGTACTTC	CASTLDGTVVYEQYF
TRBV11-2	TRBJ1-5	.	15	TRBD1	TGTGCCAGCAGCCCAGTCGGACAGGAGGGTCAGCCCCAGCATTTT	CASSPVGQEGQPQHF
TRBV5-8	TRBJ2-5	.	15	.	TGTGCCAGCACACCGACAGGTCGGAAGGAAGAGACCCAGTACTTC	CASTPTGRKEETQYF
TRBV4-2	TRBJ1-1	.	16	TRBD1	TGTGCCAGCAGTTCGGGGCAGGGGGCAGGAGACACTGAAGCTTTCTTT	CASSSGQGAGDTEAFF
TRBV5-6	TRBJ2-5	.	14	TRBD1	TGTGCCAGCAGCCCTGGACAGGGACGAGAGACCCAGTACTTC	CASSPGQGRETQYF
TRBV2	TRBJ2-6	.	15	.	TGTGCCAGCAGACCGTCCCAGGCTGGGGCCAACGTCCTGACTTTC	CASRPSQAGANVLTF
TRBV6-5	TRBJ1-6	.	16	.	TGTGCCAGCAGTTCACACCGGGACTATGGAAGTTCACCCCTCCACTTT	CASSSHRDYGSSPLHF
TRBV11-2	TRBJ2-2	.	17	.	TGTGCCAGCAGCTTAGATAGCCGGCCTTCGAACACCGGGGAGCTGTTTTTT	CASSLDSRPSNTGELFF
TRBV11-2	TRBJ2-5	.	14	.	TGTGCCAGCAGCTTAGGCAGGGATGTGGAGACCCAGTACTTC	CASSLGRDVETQYF
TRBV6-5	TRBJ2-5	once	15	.	TGTGCCAGCAGTCCATTTCGGGGGACGGAAGAGACCCAGTACTTC	CASSPFRGTEETQYF
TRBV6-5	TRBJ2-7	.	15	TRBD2	TGTGCCAGCAGTTCACTAGCGGGGGGCTCCTACGAGCAGTACTTC	CASSSLAGGSYEQYF
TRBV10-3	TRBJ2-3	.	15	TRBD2	TGTGCCATCGCCCCCGGGGGGGCAGGCACAGATACGCAGTATTTT	CAIAPGGAGTDTQYF
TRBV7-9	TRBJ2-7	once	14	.	TGTGCCAGCACCCCTCTGGCGGGGAACAACGAGCAGTACTTC	CASTPLAGNNEQYF
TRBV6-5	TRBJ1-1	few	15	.	TGTGCCAGCAGTTACCGGGAGGGAGGGGGAACTGAAGCTTTCTTT	CASSYREGGGTEAFF
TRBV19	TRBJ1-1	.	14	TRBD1	TGTGCCAGTAGTATCGCACAGGGGGCAACTGAAGCTTTCTTT	CASSIAQGATEAFF
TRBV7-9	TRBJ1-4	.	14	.	TGTGCCAGCAGCTTGAGTTCGGGAAATGAAAAACTGTTTTTT	CASSLSSGNEKLFF
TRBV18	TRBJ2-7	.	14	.	TGTGCCAGCTCACCAGAGTCGGGATCCTACGAGCAGTACTTC	CASSPESGSYEQYF
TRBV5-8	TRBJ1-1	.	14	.	TGTGCCAGCAGCTTGGGTCAGGGTGGCACTGAAGCTTTCTTT	CASSLGQGGTEAFF
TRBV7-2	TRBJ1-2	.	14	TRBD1	TGTGCCAGCAGCTGGACAGGGGTTAACTATGGCTACACCTTC	CASSWTGVNYGYTF
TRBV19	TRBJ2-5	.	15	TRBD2	TGTGCCAGTACCAATGGGCGGGGGGGCGGCGAGACCCAGTACTTC	CASTNGRGGGETQYF
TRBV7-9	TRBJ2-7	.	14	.	TGTGCCAGCAGCTTAGCTCCAGGGGTCCACGAGCAGTACTTC	CASSLAPGVHEQYF
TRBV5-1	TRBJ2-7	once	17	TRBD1	TGCGCCAGCAGCCCCTCTCAGACAGGGCGAAACTCCTACGAGCAGTACTTC	CASSPSQTGRNSYEQYF
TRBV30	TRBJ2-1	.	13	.	TGTGCCTGGAGCCCTGGGGCTTATTCTGAGCAGTTCTTC	CAWSPGAYSEQFF
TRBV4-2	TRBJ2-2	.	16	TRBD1	TGTGCCAGCAGCCACCCTGACAGGGTTAACACCGGGGAGCTGTTTTTT	CASSHPDRVNTGELFF
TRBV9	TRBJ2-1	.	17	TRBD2	TGTGCCAGCAGCGTAGATCCGCGGGGGGGCCGCGACAATGAGCAGTTCTTC	CASSVDPRGGRDNEQFF
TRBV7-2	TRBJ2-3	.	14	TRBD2	TGTGCCAGCATCGGACTAGCGGGGACAGATACGCAGTATTTT	CASIGLAGTDTQYF
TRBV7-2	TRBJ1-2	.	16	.	TGTGCCAGCAGCCTATCCTTAGCAACCGTCGCCTATGGCTACACCTTC	CASSLSLATVAYGYTF
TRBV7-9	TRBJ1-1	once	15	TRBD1	TGTGCCAGCAGCGAGGTTCCCAGGGGGGCCACTGAAGCTTTCTTT	CASSEVPRGATEAFF
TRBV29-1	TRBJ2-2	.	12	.	TGCAGCGGTCTAAAGCGGACCGGGGAGCTGTTTTTT	CSGLKRTGELFF
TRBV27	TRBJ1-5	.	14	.	TGTGCCAGCTCTAACAGAGATAGCAATCAGCCCCAGCATTTT	CASSNRDSNQPQHF
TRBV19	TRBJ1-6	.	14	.	TGTGCCAGTAGTATATTCGGGGGAAATTCACCCCTCCACTTT	CASSIFGGNSPLHF
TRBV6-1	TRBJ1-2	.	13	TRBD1	TGTGCCAGCAGATTGGGACAGGGTGGCGGCTACACCTTC	CASRLGQGGGYTF
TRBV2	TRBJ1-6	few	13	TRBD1	TGTGCCAGCACCGAGACAGGGAAATCGCCCCTCCACTTT	CASTETGKSPLHF
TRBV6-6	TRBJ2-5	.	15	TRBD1	TGTGCCAGCAGTTATACCGGGACAGGGTCAGAGACCCAGTACTTC	CASSYTGTGSETQYF
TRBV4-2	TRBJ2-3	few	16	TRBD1	TGTGCCAGCAGCCAAGTTGGGACAGGCCCCGCAGATACGCAGTATTTT	CASSQVGTGPADTQYF
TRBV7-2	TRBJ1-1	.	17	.	TGTGCCAGCAGCCCTACCTACTACAGGGATCTGAACACTGAAGCTTTCTTT	CASSPTYYRDLNTEAFF
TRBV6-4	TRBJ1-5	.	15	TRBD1	TGTGCCAGCAGCTGGACAGGAGATAGCAATCAGCCCCAGCATTTT	CASSWTGDSNQPQHF
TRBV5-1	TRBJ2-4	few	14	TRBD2	TGCGCCAGCAGCTTGAGGGGAGGGCAAAACATTCAGTACTTC	CASSLRGGQNIQYF
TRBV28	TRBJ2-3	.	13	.	TGTGCCAGCAGTTTCATTTTCACAGATACGCAGTATTTT	CASSFIFTDTQYF
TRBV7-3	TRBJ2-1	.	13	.	TGTGCCAGCAGTTCTTCAGGGTACAATGAGCAGTTCTTC	CASSSSGYNEQFF
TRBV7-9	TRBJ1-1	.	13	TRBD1	TGTGCCAGCAGCTTAGGGGACAGGGTGGAAGCTTTCTTT	CASSLGDRVEAFF
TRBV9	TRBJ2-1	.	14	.	TGTGCCAGCAGCAGAGGTTTCCCGGGGAATGAGCAGTTCTTC	CASSRGFPGNEQFF